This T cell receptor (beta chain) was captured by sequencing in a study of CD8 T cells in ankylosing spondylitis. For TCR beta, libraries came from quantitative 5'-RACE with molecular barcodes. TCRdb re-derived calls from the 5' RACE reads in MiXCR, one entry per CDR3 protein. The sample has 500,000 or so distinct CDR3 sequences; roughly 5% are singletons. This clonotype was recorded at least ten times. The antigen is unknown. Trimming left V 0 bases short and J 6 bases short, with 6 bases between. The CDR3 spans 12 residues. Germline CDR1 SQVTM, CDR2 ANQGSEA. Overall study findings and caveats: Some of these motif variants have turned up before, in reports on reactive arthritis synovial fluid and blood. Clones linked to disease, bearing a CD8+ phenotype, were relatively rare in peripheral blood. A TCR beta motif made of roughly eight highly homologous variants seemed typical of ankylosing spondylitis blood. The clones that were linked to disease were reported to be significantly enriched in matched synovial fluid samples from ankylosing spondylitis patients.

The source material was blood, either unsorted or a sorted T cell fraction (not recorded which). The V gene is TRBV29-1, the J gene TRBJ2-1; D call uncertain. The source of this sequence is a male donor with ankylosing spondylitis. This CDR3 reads CSVEERANEQFF. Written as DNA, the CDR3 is TGCAGCGTTGAAGAAAGGGCCAATGAGCAGTTCTTC.